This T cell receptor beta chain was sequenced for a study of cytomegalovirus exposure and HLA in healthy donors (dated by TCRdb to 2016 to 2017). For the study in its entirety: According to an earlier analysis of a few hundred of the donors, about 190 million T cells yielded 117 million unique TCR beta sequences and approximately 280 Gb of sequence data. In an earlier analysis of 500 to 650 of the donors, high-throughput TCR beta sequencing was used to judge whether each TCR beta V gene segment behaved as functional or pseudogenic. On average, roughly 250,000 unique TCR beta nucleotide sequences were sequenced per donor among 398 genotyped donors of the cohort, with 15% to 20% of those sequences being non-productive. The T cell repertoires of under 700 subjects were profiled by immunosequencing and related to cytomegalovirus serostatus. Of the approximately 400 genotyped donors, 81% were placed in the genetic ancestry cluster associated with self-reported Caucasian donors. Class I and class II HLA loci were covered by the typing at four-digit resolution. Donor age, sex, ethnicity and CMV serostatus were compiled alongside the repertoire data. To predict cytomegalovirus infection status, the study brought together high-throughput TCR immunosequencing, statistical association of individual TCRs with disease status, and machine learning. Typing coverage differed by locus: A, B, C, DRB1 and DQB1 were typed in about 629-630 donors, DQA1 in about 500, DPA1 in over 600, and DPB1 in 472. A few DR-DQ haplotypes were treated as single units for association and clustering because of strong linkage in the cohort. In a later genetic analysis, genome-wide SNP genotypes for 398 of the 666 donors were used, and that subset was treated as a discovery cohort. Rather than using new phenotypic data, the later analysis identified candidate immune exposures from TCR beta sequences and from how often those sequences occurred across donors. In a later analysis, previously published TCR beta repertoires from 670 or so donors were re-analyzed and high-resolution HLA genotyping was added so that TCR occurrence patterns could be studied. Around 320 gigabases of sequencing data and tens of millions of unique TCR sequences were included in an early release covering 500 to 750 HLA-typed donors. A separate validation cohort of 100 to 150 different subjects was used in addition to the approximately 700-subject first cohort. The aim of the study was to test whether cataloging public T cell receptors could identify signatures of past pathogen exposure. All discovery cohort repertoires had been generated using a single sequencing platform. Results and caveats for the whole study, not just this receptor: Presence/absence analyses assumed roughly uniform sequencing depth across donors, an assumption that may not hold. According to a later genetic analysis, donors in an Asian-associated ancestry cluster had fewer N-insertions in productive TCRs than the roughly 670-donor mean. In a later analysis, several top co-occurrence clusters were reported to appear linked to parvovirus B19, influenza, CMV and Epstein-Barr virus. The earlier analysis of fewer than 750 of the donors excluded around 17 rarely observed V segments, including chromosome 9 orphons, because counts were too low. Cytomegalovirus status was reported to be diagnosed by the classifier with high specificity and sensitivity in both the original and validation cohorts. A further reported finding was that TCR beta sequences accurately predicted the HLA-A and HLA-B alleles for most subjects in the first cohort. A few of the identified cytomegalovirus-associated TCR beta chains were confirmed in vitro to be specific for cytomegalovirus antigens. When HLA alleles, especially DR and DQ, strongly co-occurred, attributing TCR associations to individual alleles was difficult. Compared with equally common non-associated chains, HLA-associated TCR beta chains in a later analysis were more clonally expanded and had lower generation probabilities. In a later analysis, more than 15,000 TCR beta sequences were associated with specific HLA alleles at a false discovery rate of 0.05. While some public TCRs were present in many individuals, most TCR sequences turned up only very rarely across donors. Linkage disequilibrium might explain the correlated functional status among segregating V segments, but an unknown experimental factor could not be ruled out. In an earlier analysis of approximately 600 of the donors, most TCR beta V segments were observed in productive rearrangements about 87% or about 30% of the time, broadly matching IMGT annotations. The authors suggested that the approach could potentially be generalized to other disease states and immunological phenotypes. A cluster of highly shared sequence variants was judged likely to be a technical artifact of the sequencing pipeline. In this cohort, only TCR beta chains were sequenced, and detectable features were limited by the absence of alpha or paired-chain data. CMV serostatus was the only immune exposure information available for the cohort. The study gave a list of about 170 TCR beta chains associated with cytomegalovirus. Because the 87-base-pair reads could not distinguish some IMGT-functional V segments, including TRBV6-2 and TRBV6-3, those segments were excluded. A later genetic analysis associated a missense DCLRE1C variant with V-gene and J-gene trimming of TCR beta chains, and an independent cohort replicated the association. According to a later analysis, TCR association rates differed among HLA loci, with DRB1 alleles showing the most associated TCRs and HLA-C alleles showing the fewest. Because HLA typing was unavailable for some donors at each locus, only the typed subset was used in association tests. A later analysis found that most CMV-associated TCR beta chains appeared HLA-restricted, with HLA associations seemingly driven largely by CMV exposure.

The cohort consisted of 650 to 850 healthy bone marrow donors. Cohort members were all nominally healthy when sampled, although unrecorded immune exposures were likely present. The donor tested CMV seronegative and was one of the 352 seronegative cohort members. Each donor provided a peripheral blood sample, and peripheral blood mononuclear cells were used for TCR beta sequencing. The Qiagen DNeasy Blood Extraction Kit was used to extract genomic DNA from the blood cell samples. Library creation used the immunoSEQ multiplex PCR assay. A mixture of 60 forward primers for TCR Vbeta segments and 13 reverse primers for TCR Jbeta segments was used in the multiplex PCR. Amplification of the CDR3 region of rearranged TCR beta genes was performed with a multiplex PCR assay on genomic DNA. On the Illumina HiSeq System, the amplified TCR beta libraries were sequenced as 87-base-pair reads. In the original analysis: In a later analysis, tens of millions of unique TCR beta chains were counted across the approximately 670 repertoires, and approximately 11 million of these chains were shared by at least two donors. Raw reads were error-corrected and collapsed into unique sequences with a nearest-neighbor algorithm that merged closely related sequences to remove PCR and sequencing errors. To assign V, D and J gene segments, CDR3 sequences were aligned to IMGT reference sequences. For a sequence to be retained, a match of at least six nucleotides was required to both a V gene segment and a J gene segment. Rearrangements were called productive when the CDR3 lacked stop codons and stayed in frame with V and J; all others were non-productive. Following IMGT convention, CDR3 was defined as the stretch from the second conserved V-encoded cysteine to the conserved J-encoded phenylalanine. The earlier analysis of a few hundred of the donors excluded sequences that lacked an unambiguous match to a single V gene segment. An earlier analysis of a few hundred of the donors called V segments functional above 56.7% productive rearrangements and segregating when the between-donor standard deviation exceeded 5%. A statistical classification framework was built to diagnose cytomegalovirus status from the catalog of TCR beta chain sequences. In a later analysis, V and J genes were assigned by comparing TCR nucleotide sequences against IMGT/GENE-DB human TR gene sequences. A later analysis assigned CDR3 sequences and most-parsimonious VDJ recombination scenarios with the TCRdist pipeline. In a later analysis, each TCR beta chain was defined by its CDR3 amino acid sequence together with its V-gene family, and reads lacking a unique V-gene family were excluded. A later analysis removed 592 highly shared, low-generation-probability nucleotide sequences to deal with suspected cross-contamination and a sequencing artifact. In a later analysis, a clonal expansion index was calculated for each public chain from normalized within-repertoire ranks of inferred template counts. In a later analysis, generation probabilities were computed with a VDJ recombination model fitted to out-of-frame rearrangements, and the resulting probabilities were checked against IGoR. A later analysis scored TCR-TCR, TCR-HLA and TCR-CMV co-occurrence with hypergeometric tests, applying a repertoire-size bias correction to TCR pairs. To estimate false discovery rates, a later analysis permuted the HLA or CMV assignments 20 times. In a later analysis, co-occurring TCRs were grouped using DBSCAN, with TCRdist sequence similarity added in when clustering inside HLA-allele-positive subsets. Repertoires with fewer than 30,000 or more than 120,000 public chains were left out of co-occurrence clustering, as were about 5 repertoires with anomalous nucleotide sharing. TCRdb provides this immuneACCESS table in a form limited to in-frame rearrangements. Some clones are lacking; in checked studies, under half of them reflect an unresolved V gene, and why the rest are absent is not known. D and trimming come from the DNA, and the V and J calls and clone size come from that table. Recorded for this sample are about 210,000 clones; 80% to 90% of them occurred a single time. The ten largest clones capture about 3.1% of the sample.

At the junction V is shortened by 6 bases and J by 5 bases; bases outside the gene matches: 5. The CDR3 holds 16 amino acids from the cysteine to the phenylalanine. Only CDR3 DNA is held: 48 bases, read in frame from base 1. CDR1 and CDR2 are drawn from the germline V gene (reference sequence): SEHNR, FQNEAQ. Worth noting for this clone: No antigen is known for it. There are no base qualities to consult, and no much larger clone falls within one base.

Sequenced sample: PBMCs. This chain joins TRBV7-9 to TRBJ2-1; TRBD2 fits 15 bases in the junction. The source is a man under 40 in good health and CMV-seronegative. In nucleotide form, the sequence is TGTGCCAGCAGTTGGGGGACTAGCGGGGGGAACAATGAGCAGTTCTTC. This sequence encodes CASSWGTSGGNNEQFF. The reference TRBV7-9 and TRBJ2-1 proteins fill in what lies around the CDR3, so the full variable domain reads DTGVSQNPRHKITKRGQNVTFRCDPISEHNRLYWYRQTLGQGPEFLTYFQNEAQLEKSRLLSDRFSAERPKGSFSTLEIQRTEQGDSAMYLCASSWGTSGGNNEQFFGPGTRLTVL.